This T cell receptor beta chain originates from a study of blood T cells in healthy people across ages. This CDR3 region has 16 residues. In germline, CDR1 is SGHVS, CDR2 FQNEAQ. Through a sample-barcoded 5' primer and a J-beta primer mix, a second PCR was run for roughly 6 to 11 cycles. One entry per CDR3 protein, called by TCRdb with MiXCR from the 5' RACE reads. The sample carries around 1,000,000 distinct CDR3 sequences, roughly 24% recorded once. These data were also filed under a second study, of T cells of mothers and their children. From that study: Healthy Caucasian mothers, a few in number, and their six children were the donors.

Material for sequencing was blood. The rearrangement uses TRBV7-8 and TRBJ2-5; 9 bases align to TRBD1. The J call is uncertain, as TRBJ2-1 better fits the DNA end. This sequence originates from a girl under 10 years old in good health. CDR3 region: CASSTPGQGTFNEQFF. In DNA, the CDR3 is TGTGCCAGCAGCACTCCCGGACAGGGGACTTTCAATGAGCAGTTCTTC.